This record covers a single TCR beta chain. What this receptor recognizes is not known. The junction departs from the called germline gene at one end, perhaps through a read error. The sample belongs to a study of blood T cells in healthy people across ages (dated by TCRdb to between 2014 and 2017). For the study in its entirety: In model experiments, roughly one uniquely barcoded TCR beta cDNA molecule per two T cells was captured by template switching. The donors were divided into four age groups: young (average around 15 years), middle-aged (approximately 39), aged (approximately 62) and long-lived (about 79). Two additional independent replicas of 1 million unique cDNA reads from the same blood draw were analyzed for two donors (one aged 18 to 30 and one aged 80 or older). To track age-related changes in TCR beta repertoire diversity, the study relied on deep sequencing normalized with unique cDNA molecular identifiers. To avoid experimental bias, donors of different ages were distributed randomly across sequencing lanes.

CDR1 and CDR2 are drawn from the germline V gene: SGHRS, YFSETQ. The CDR3 runs 14 amino acids, cysteine and phenylalanine included. Just the 42-base CDR3 DNA is kept, in frame starting at base 1. The library was built by means of 5' RACE. Instrument on record: Illumina HiSeq 2500. A second roughly 7 to 12 cycle PCR used a sample-barcoded 5' primer and a J-beta primer mix. A unique molecular identifier was introduced onto each TCR beta cDNA molecule by a template-switch 5' adaptor carrying 12 random nucleotides. Each sample yielded at least 2.5 million CDR3-containing paired-end reads. First-strand cDNA was synthesized from all RNA with the Mint cDNA synthesis kit, primed by a TRBC-specific oligonucleotide. After uracil-DNA glycosylase treatment, a first 18-cycle PCR used universal primers M1SS and BC2_uni_R on all cDNA. Per the source publication's procedure: For normalization, 1 million high-quality reads, each with a distinct molecular identifier, were randomly selected from each sample. Instead of being binned into consensus sequences, reads with shared molecular identifiers were discarded. CDR3 identification, clonotype clustering and error correction used MiTCR with a Q25 quality threshold and the strictest error-elimination algorithm. A nonparametric unseen species model with Euler transformation was used to estimate a lower bound on total TCR beta diversity. The public reads were reanalyzed by TCRdb: fastp trimming at Q25, MiXCR alignment, in-frame beta chains only. When rows share a CDR3 protein, they turn into one entry using the most common DNA and genes. TCRdb, not the authors, supplied the V and J calls. The sample yields roughly 650,000 distinct CDR3 sequences; about 34% were counted once. The ten largest account for roughly 14% of the sample.

On the study overall, not on this receptor specifically: Observed TCR beta diversity correlated strongly with the percentage of naive T cells measured by flow cytometry. Because profiling used bulk unsorted PBMCs, naive and antigen-experienced compartments could not be compared conclusively. Compared with the aged group, the long-lived group had more naive CD4+ T cells, fewer expanded clones and increased TCR diversity, a pattern suggesting age selection. Donor CMV infection status was unknown, potentially confounding age-related changes in expanded clonotypes. Observed TCR beta diversity per million T cells fell roughly linearly with age, and a significant reduction was already apparent by age around 40. Total diversity estimates from one million sequenced T cells were considered lower bounds and underestimates.

The donors were roughly 40 Caucasian individuals from Russia, aged roughly 6 to 100 years, who were systemically healthy. Each donor gave about 9.2 milliliters of peripheral blood, drawn into EDTA-treated Vacutainer tubes. Ficoll-Paque density-gradient centrifugation was used to isolate PBMCs, with at least 6.5 million per sample. Trizol reagent was used to extract total RNA from PBMCs, with at least 6 micrograms per sample. Naive CD45RAhigh/CD27high T cell percentages were measured by flow cytometry on a PBMC aliquot from every donor. This TCR was recovered from a woman aged 80 or over in good health. Donor details come from another sample of the same person, matched by shared clones. The rearrangement joined TRBV5-1 to TRBJ1-2, and perhaps TRBD1 as D gene, on 6 matching bases. Source material: blood. Here is the DNA: TGCGCCGGCAGCACGACAGGACCTGTTTATGGCTACACCTTC. This sequence encodes CAGSTTGPVYGYTF.